This TCR beta chain was captured in a study of T cell responses to AZD1222 COVID-19 vaccine. Worth noting for this clone: Its antigen is undetermined.

Study conclusions and caveats: None of the repertoires were sampled until the peak T cell response had passed.

Generated by immunoSEQ multiplex PCR, the TCRdb table keeps only in-frame clones and is missing some. The sample holds roughly 120,000 clones, approximately 90% seen once. The CDR3 runs 16 residues. Germline V gene lookup returns CDR1 KGHSH and CDR2 LQKENI. V shed 4 bases, J shed 4 bases, and the junction held 10 bases outside the gene matches. The receptor was derived from an adult in good health. The V call is TRBV18, the J call TRBJ1-2; 9 bases are shared with TRBD1. Sequences were derived from peripheral blood, sampled on day 0 of AZD1222 vaccination. CDR3 coding DNA: TGTGCCAGCTCACATCAAACCGGGACAGGGACCTATGGCTACACCTTC. Translating gives CASSHQTGTGTYGYTF.